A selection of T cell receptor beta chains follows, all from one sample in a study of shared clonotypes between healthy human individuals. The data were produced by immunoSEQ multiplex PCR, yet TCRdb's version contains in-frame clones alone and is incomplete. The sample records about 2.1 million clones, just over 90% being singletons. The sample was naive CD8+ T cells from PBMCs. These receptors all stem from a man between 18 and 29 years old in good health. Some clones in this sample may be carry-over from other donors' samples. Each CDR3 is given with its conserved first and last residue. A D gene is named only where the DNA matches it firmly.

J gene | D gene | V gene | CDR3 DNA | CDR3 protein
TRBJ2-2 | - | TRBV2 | TGTGCCATCAGGGGGGGGACCGGGGAGCTGTTTTTT | CAIRGGTGELFF
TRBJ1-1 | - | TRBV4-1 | TGCGCCAGCAGTTTTCGGGGCGAGGGGCTGAACACTGAAGCTTTCTTT | CASSFRGEGLNTEAFF
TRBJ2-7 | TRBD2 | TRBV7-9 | TGTGCCAGCAGCGCCAGGACTAGCAGCCTCTACGAGCAGTACTTC | CASSARTSSLYEQYF
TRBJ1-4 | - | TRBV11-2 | TGTGCCAGCAGCTTCATCAGGGCAACTAATGAAAAACTGTTTTTT | CASSFIRATNEKLFF
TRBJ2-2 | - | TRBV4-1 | TGCGCCAGCAGCCAAGTTGGCGGAGTTTTTATCACCGGGGAGCTGTTTTTT | CASSQVGGVFITGELFF
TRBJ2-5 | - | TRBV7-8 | TGTGCCAGCAGCTTAGGGCCAGGGTCCGAGACCCAGTACTTC | CASSLGPGSETQYF
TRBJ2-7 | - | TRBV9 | TGTGCCAGCAGCGTAGGGATCTCCTACGAGCAGTACTTC | CASSVGISYEQYF
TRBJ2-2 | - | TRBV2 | TGTGCCAGCAGTGAAGCCCGAGGGGAGCTGTTTTTT | CASSEARGELFF
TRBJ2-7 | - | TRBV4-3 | TGCGCCAGCAGCCAAAAGACTAGTTCCTACGAGCAGTACTTC | CASSQKTSSYEQYF
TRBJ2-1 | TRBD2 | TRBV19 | TGTGCCAGTAGTACTAGCGGGGGTTCCTACAATGAGCAGTTCTTC | CASSTSGGSYNEQFF
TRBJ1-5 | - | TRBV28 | TGTGCCAGCAGTTTAAGGATTTTAGGGAATCAGCCCCAGCATTTT | CASSLRILGNQPQHF
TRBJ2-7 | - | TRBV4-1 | TGCGCCAGCAGCCAGATGGGAGGATACGAGCAGTACTTC | CASSQMGGYEQYF
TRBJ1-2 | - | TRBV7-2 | TGTGCCAGCAGCTTAGTCGCCAGTTCTGGTGGCTACACCTTC | CASSLVASSGGYTF
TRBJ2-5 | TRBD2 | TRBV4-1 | TGCGCCAGCAGCCAAGGTAGCGGGAGAAAAGAGACCCAGTACTTC | CASSQGSGRKETQYF
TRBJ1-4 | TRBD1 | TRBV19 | TGTGCCAGTAGAAGGGACAGGGGGACGAATGAAAAACTGTTTTTT | CASRRDRGTNEKLFF
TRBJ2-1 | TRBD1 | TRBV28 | TGTGCCAGCAGCCCCGGGACAGGGGCCGGAGAGCAGTTCTTC | CASSPGTGAGEQFF
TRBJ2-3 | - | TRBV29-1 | TGCAGCCCCACGACAGATCCAGATACGCAGTATTTT | CSPTTDPDTQYF
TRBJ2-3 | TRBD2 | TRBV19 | TGTGCCAGTACCCTAGCGGGAGGGCTGGACGATACGCAGTATTTT | CASTLAGGLDDTQYF
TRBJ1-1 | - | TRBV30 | TGTGCCTGGAGTATTGGGGGAAACACTGAAGCTTTCTTT | CAWSIGGNTEAFF
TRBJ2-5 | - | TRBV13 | TGTGCCAGCAGCCCCTCCAGGGTCTCGGGAGAGACCCAGTACTTC | CASSPSRVSGETQYF